These T cell receptor beta chains were read from a single sample in a study of PD-L1 blockade in urothelial cancer. Assay: immunoSEQ multiplex PCR; the TCRdb copy retains only in-frame clones and omits some. This sample carries fewer than 100,000 clones, over 80% of them seen once, and the ten largest clones take under 8.5%. This specimen was PBMCs, taken around atezolizumab (anti-PD-L1) treatment. The receptors come from a man in his forties with urothelial cancer. The CDR3 runs from the conserved cysteine through the conserved F or W. D genes are given only for firm matches. Only part of the rows carry a size: once, few, many, or a class if the clone is expanded.

v_call: TRBV7-3; j_call: TRBJ2-1; d_call: NA; clone_size: NA; cdr3_aa: CASSLGGYGNEQFF; cdr3_nt: TGTGCCAGCAGCTTAGGGGGGTACGGCAATGAGCAGTTCTTC
v_call: TRBV13; j_call: TRBJ1-1; d_call: NA; clone_size: NA; cdr3_aa: CASSLGPGTEAFF; cdr3_nt: TGTGCCAGCAGCTTAGGCCCGGGTACTGAAGCTTTCTTT
v_call: TRBV4-2; j_call: TRBJ2-3; d_call: TRBD1; clone_size: NA; cdr3_aa: CASSQDRRGLRDTQYF; cdr3_nt: TGTGCCAGCAGCCAAGATCGCAGGGGGCTTAGAGATACGCAGTATTTT
v_call: TRBV6-1; j_call: TRBJ2-1; d_call: NA; clone_size: once; cdr3_aa: CASSEDRSSYNEQFF; cdr3_nt: TGTGCCAGCAGTGAAGACAGGAGCTCCTACAATGAGCAGTTCTTC
v_call: TRBV5-6; j_call: TRBJ2-7; d_call: TRBD1; clone_size: NA; cdr3_aa: CASSWGQGAYEQYF; cdr3_nt: TGTGCCAGCAGCTGGGGACAGGGGGCCTACGAGCAGTACTTC
v_call: TRBV19; j_call: TRBJ2-1; d_call: NA; clone_size: NA; cdr3_aa: CASSMGPRDEQFF; cdr3_nt: TGTGCCAGTAGTATGGGGCCTAGGGATGAGCAGTTCTTC
v_call: TRBV6-5; j_call: TRBJ1-3; d_call: NA; clone_size: NA; cdr3_aa: CASSYGASSGNTIYF; cdr3_nt: TGTGCCAGCAGTTACGGGGCAAGCTCTGGAAACACCATATATTTT
v_call: TRBV4-3; j_call: TRBJ1-1; d_call: NA; clone_size: NA; cdr3_aa: CASSQAERQSSEAFF; cdr3_nt: TGCGCCAGCAGCCAAGCTGAGAGACAGAGCTCTGAAGCTTTCTTT
v_call: TRBV30; j_call: TRBJ2-7; d_call: TRBD1; clone_size: NA; cdr3_aa: CAWTGTGFHEQYF; cdr3_nt: TGTGCCTGGACCGGGACAGGGTTCCACGAGCAGTACTTC
v_call: TRBV15; j_call: TRBJ1-2; d_call: NA; clone_size: few; cdr3_aa: CATSKQGARYGYTF; cdr3_nt: TGTGCCACCAGCAAACAAGGAGCCCGCTATGGCTACACCTTC
v_call: TRBV6-1; j_call: TRBJ1-1; d_call: NA; clone_size: NA; cdr3_aa: CASRPGLVNTEAFF; cdr3_nt: TGTGCCAGCAGGCCGGGACTTGTGAACACTGAAGCTTTCTTT
v_call: TRBV4-1; j_call: TRBJ2-5; d_call: NA; clone_size: NA; cdr3_aa: CASSQDQSGETQYF; cdr3_nt: TGCGCCAGCAGCCAAGATCAGTCCGGGGAGACCCAGTACTTC
v_call: TRBV4-1; j_call: TRBJ2-7; d_call: NA; clone_size: few; cdr3_aa: CASSPTPAGRSYEQYF; cdr3_nt: TGCGCCAGCAGCCCGACCCCGGCGGGACGTTCCTACGAGCAGTACTTC
v_call: TRBV28; j_call: TRBJ2-6; d_call: NA; clone_size: NA; cdr3_aa: CASSFFPSGANVLTF; cdr3_nt: TGTGCCAGCAGTTTCTTCCCCTCTGGGGCCAACGTCCTGACTTTC
v_call: TRBV5-6; j_call: TRBJ2-3; d_call: NA; clone_size: NA; cdr3_aa: CASSLWREVTDTQYF; cdr3_nt: TGTGCCAGCAGCTTGTGGCGGGAAGTCACAGATACGCAGTATTTT
v_call: TRBV14; j_call: TRBJ1-1; d_call: NA; clone_size: NA; cdr3_aa: CASSQTRPNLNTEAFF; cdr3_nt: TGTGCCAGCAGCCAAACCAGGCCCAATCTGAACACTGAAGCTTTCTTT
v_call: TRBV28; j_call: TRBJ1-2; d_call: TRBD1; clone_size: NA; cdr3_aa: CASSTNTGGNYGYTF; cdr3_nt: TGTGCCAGCAGCACAAACACAGGGGGCAACTATGGCTACACCTTC
v_call: TRBV30; j_call: TRBJ1-2; d_call: NA; clone_size: NA; cdr3_aa: CAWSVRQVANYGYTF; cdr3_nt: TGTGCCTGGAGTGTTCGACAGGTCGCTAACTATGGCTACACCTTC
v_call: TRBV5-1; j_call: TRBJ2-7; d_call: TRBD1; clone_size: NA; cdr3_aa: CASSMGQGAAYEQYF; cdr3_nt: TGCGCCAGCAGCATGGGACAGGGGGCGGCGTACGAGCAGTACTTC
v_call: TRBV29-1; j_call: TRBJ1-3; d_call: NA; clone_size: NA; cdr3_aa: CSAWTVSGNTIYF; cdr3_nt: TGCAGCGCTTGGACAGTCTCTGGAAACACCATATATTTT
v_call: TRBV28; j_call: TRBJ2-2; d_call: NA; clone_size: NA; cdr3_aa: CASVMGGTGELFF; cdr3_nt: TGTGCCAGCGTAATGGGGGGCACCGGGGAGCTGTTTTTT
v_call: TRBV7-8; j_call: TRBJ2-5; d_call: NA; clone_size: NA; cdr3_aa: CASSYSGPETQYF; cdr3_nt: TGTGCCAGCAGCTACAGCGGACCCGAGACCCAGTACTTC
v_call: TRBV6-5; j_call: TRBJ1-1; d_call: NA; clone_size: NA; cdr3_aa: CASSYFRTRGIAEAFF; cdr3_nt: TGTGCCAGCAGTTACTTTCGGACACGGGGGATAGCTGAAGCTTTCTTT
v_call: TRBV30; j_call: TRBJ1-1; d_call: NA; clone_size: few; cdr3_aa: CAWSPVNTEAFF; cdr3_nt: TGTGCCTGGAGTCCGGTGAACACTGAAGCTTTCTTT
v_call: TRBV5-4; j_call: TRBJ2-1; d_call: NA; clone_size: NA; cdr3_aa: CASSFMGGAYNEQFF; cdr3_nt: TGTGCCAGCAGCTTCATGGGGGGAGCCTACAATGAGCAGTTCTTC
v_call: TRBV25-1; j_call: TRBJ1-2; d_call: NA; clone_size: NA; cdr3_aa: CASSELFSYTF; cdr3_nt: TGTGCCAGCAGTGAATTGTTTAGCTACACCTTC
v_call: TRBV30; j_call: TRBJ1-3; d_call: TRBD1; clone_size: NA; cdr3_aa: CAWNTQGAGNTIYF; cdr3_nt: TGTGCCTGGAACACACAGGGGGCTGGAAACACCATATATTTT
v_call: TRBV6-5; j_call: TRBJ2-3; d_call: TRBD2; clone_size: NA; cdr3_aa: CASRGGSTDTQYF; cdr3_nt: TGTGCCAGCAGGGGAGGGAGCACAGATACGCAGTATTTT
v_call: TRBV5-1; j_call: TRBJ1-4; d_call: NA; clone_size: NA; cdr3_aa: CASRPGGTADEKLFF; cdr3_nt: TGCGCCAGCAGACCCGGGGGAACCGCGGATGAAAAACTGTTTTTT
v_call: TRBV11-1; j_call: TRBJ1-1; d_call: NA; clone_size: few; cdr3_aa: CASSLVRATEAFF; cdr3_nt: TGTGCCAGCAGCTTAGTTCGAGCGACTGAAGCTTTCTTT
v_call: TRBV2; j_call: TRBJ2-2; d_call: NA; clone_size: NA; cdr3_aa: CASSEGAGELFF; cdr3_nt: TGTGCCAGCAGTGAAGGCGCCGGGGAGCTGTTTTTT
v_call: TRBV14; j_call: TRBJ2-1; d_call: NA; clone_size: NA; cdr3_aa: CASSRHRVDNEQFF; cdr3_nt: TGTGCCAGCAGCCGCCACAGGGTCGACAATGAGCAGTTCTTC
v_call: TRBV15; j_call: TRBJ2-7; d_call: TRBD2; clone_size: NA; cdr3_aa: CATSRDLGLAYEQYF; cdr3_nt: TGTGCCACCAGCAGAGATCTAGGACTAGCCTACGAGCAGTACTTC
v_call: TRBV27; j_call: TRBJ2-7; d_call: NA; clone_size: NA; cdr3_aa: CASSHPSEEQYF; cdr3_nt: TGTGCCAGCAGTCACCCATCCGAGGAGCAGTACTTC
v_call: TRBV30; j_call: TRBJ2-5; d_call: NA; clone_size: NA; cdr3_aa: CAWSVAETQYF; cdr3_nt: TGTGCCTGGAGTGTAGCAGAGACCCAGTACTTC
v_call: TRBV5-4; j_call: TRBJ1-3; d_call: NA; clone_size: NA; cdr3_aa: CASSSSRRGNTIYF; cdr3_nt: TGTGCCAGCAGCTCTAGCAGGCGAGGAAACACCATATATTTT
v_call: TRBV29-1; j_call: TRBJ1-2; d_call: NA; clone_size: NA; cdr3_aa: CSVVGTGGKIYGYTF; cdr3_nt: TGCAGCGTTGTAGGGACGGGGGGAAAAATCTATGGCTACACCTTC
v_call: TRBV28; j_call: TRBJ2-1; d_call: TRBD1; clone_size: NA; cdr3_aa: CASSQISTGGGEQFF; cdr3_nt: TGTGCCAGCAGTCAGATCTCGACAGGGGGCGGTGAGCAGTTCTTC
v_call: TRBV4-1; j_call: TRBJ2-3; d_call: TRBD1; clone_size: NA; cdr3_aa: CASSQNRGLAQYF; cdr3_nt: TGCGCCAGCAGCCAGAACAGGGGGCTGGCGCAGTATTTT
v_call: TRBV5-4; j_call: TRBJ2-5; d_call: TRBD2; clone_size: NA; cdr3_aa: CASSLGDYKETQYF; cdr3_nt: TGTGCCAGCAGCTTAGGGGACTACAAAGAGACCCAGTACTTC
v_call: TRBV4-3; j_call: TRBJ1-1; d_call: NA; clone_size: NA; cdr3_aa: CASSLQTAVNTEAFF; cdr3_nt: TGCGCCAGCAGCCTCCAAACTGCGGTGAACACTGAAGCTTTCTTT
v_call: TRBV7-9; j_call: TRBJ2-3; d_call: TRBD2; clone_size: NA; cdr3_aa: CASSLRDYSDTQYF; cdr3_nt: TGTGCCAGCAGCCTCCGGGACTACTCAGATACGCAGTATTTT
v_call: TRBV18; j_call: TRBJ2-1; d_call: NA; clone_size: NA; cdr3_aa: CASSPGRGRTDEQFF; cdr3_nt: TGTGCCAGCTCACCAGGTCGGGGTCGTACAGATGAGCAGTTCTTC
v_call: TRBV6-5; j_call: TRBJ2-7; d_call: TRBD2; clone_size: few; cdr3_aa: CASSTGTSFSEQYF; cdr3_nt: TGTGCCAGCAGTACTGGGACTAGCTTCTCTGAGCAGTACTTC
v_call: TRBV27; j_call: TRBJ2-1; d_call: TRBD2; clone_size: NA; cdr3_aa: CASSFFSSGSTNEQFF; cdr3_nt: TGTGCCAGCAGTTTCTTTTCTAGCGGGTCCACCAATGAGCAGTTCTTC
v_call: TRBV6-6; j_call: TRBJ2-7; d_call: TRBD2; clone_size: NA; cdr3_aa: CASSSSGSGSSYEQYF; cdr3_nt: TGTGCCAGCAGCTCTAGCGGGAGTGGGAGCTCCTACGAGCAGTACTTC
v_call: TRBV5-1; j_call: TRBJ1-1; d_call: NA; clone_size: NA; cdr3_aa: CASSFGQTSSSEAFF; cdr3_nt: TGCGCCAGCAGCTTCGGACAGACCTCATCTTCTGAAGCTTTCTTT
v_call: TRBV6-1; j_call: TRBJ2-7; d_call: NA; clone_size: NA; cdr3_aa: CASSETGHSYEQYF; cdr3_nt: TGTGCCAGCAGTGAAACGGGACACTCCTACGAGCAGTACTTC
v_call: TRBV19; j_call: TRBJ2-4; d_call: TRBD1; clone_size: NA; cdr3_aa: CASSEQGAAKNIQYF; cdr3_nt: TGTGCCAGTAGTGAACAGGGGGCGGCCAAAAACATTCAGTACTTC
v_call: TRBV9; j_call: TRBJ2-1; d_call: NA; clone_size: NA; cdr3_aa: CASSLLGGKDEQFF; cdr3_nt: TGTGCCAGCAGCCTCTTGGGGGGAAAGGATGAGCAGTTCTTC
v_call: TRBV19; j_call: TRBJ2-7; d_call: NA; clone_size: NA; cdr3_aa: CASSRGGDIAYEQYF; cdr3_nt: TGTGCCAGTAGTAGGGGGGGGGACATTGCCTACGAGCAGTACTTC
v_call: TRBV19; j_call: TRBJ2-7; d_call: NA; clone_size: NA; cdr3_aa: CASTGFSGEQYF; cdr3_nt: TGTGCCAGCACGGGATTTTCGGGCGAGCAGTACTTC
v_call: TRBV4-2; j_call: TRBJ2-7; d_call: NA; clone_size: NA; cdr3_aa: CASSQETAYEQYF; cdr3_nt: TGTGCCAGCAGCCAAGAGACAGCCTACGAGCAGTACTTC
v_call: TRBV27; j_call: TRBJ2-3; d_call: TRBD2; clone_size: NA; cdr3_aa: CASSLLLAGEGNTDTQYF; cdr3_nt: TGTGCCAGCAGTTTACTACTAGCGGGAGAGGGGAACACAGATACGCAGTATTTT
v_call: TRBV30; j_call: TRBJ2-3; d_call: NA; clone_size: NA; cdr3_aa: CAWSTSSTDTQYF; cdr3_nt: TGTGCCTGGAGTACGAGCAGCACAGATACGCAGTATTTT